One sample yielded the 17 T cell receptor beta chains listed below, sequenced in a study of shared clonotypes between healthy human individuals. CD8 cells classed as naive were CD45RO-negative and positively selected for CCR7, excluding terminally differentiated effector memory CD45RA+ cells. Assay: immunoSEQ multiplex PCR; the TCRdb copy retains only in-frame clones and omits some. The table has around 2.1 million clones, roughly 91% seen once. The source material was naive CD8+ T cells from PBMCs. Receptor source: a man younger than 30 in good health. Some clones in this sample may be carry-over from other donors' samples.

This rearrangement joins TRBV7-9 to TRBJ2-2; no clear D gene. Germline V lookup: CDR1 SEHNR, CDR2 FQNEAQ (reference sequence). V shed 5 bases and J shed 6 bases, with 16 bases lying between them. The CDR3 covers 15 residues. The CDR3 loop reads CASSPSLERAGELFF. The DNA for the CDR3 is TGTGCCAGCAGCCCCTCCCTTGAACGTGCCGGGGAGCTGTTTTTT.

About this clone itself: This sample includes further DNA sequences coding for the same CDR3. J is TRBJ1-1 and V is TRBV28; the D is unclear. Trimming left V 1 base short and J 2 bases short, with 5 bases between. Looked up from germline, CDR1 is MDHEN and CDR2 is SYDVKM. This CDR3 has 13 amino acids. The CDR3 region is CASSLSSNTEAFF. As DNA, the CDR3 is TGTGCCAGCAGTTTATCCTCAAACACTGAAGCTTTCTTT.

The J gene is TRBJ2-7, the V gene TRBV27; 8 positions agree with TRBD2. Germline loops: CDR1 MNHEY, CDR2 SMNVEV (reference sequence). With 10 bases clipped from V and 4 bases from J, the junction kept 12 bases outside the gene matches. CDR3 length: 14 amino acids. In DNA, the CDR3 is TGTGCCACCTCGGGCGGGAGGCCCCCATACGAGCAGTACTTC. Encoded protein: CATSGGRPPYEQYF.

The rearrangement links TRBV30 to TRBJ1-2; a possible D gene is TRBD1 (5 bases). The CDR3 loop spans 15 amino acids. Between the trimmed V and J ends, which lost 3 bases and 6 bases, there was a span of 20 bases. CDR1 and CDR2 (germline): GTSNPN, SVGIG (reference sequence). The CDR3 coding sequence is TGTGCCTGGAGCGCCCTGAGCAGGGTGTATAATGGCTACACCTTC. Translated, it gives CAWSALSRVYNGYTF.

The rearrangement joins TRBV27 to TRBJ2-2, with D unclear. This CDR3 has 15 residues. Trimming shortened V by 4 bases and J by 5 bases, and 14 bases separated the two germline ends. CDR1 is MNHEY, CDR2 SMNVEV, per germline (reference sequence). In DNA, the CDR3 is TGTGCCAGCAGTTCCACCCAACGGTGGACCGGGGAGCTGTTTTTT. Residues: CASSSTQRWTGELFF.

The V call is TRBV27, the J call TRBJ2-7; D is possibly TRBD1 (6 bases). The germline gives CDR1 MNHEY, CDR2 SMNVEV (reference sequence). Trimming pared 6 bases from V and 0 bases from J, leaving 12 bases between. The CDR3 consists of 14 residues. The CDR3 bases are TGTGCCAGCAGGGGCGACAGGAACTCCTACGAGCAGTACTTC. This encodes CASRGDRNSYEQYF.

The genes are TRBV5-4 and TRBJ1-2; D is perhaps TRBD1 (5 bases). The CDR3 is made up of 12 amino acids. Trimming removed 5 bases at V and 6 bases at J, with 11 bases between. Germline CDR1 is SGHNT and CDR2 is YYREEE (reference sequence). CDR3 DNA sequence: TGTGCCAGCAGGGGGACCCGGGATGGCTACACCTTC. Translated: CASRGTRDGYTF.

The gene calls are TRBV7-9 and TRBJ2-3; TRBD1 matches at 12 bases. CDR1 SEHNR and CDR2 FQNEAQ come from the germline V gene (reference sequence). This CDR3 has 16 amino acids. The V and J ends lost 5 bases and 5 bases, in that order; junction bases with no gene match: 8. In DNA, the CDR3 is TGTGCCAGCAGCAGCGGGGACAGGGGGCGTAGAGATACGCAGTATTTT. It translates to CASSSGDRGRRDTQYF. The entire variable domain, with the rest obtained from reference TRBV7-9 and TRBJ2-3, is as follows: DTGVSQNPRHKITKRGQNVTFRCDPISEHNRLYWYRQTLGQGPEFLTYFQNEAQLEKSRLLSDRFSAERPKGSFSTLEIQRTEQGDSAMYLCASSSGDRGRRDTQYFGPGTRLTVL.

The chain employs TRBV19 and TRBJ2-7, with D possibly being TRBD1 (6 bases). The CDR3 contains 11 residues. The V gene's germline CDR1 is LNHDA and CDR2 SQIVND (reference sequence). V dropped 4 bases and J dropped 7 bases, with 8 bases sitting between them. CDR3 loop: CASSKGQEQYF. The CDR3 nucleotides are TGTGCCAGTAGTAAAGGACAGGAGCAGTACTTC.

This sequence joins TRBV19 and TRBJ2-7, with 9 bases matching TRBD1. The V gene's germline CDR1 is LNHDA and CDR2 SQIVND (reference sequence). CDR3 length equals 14 residues. V lost 6 bases to trimming and J lost 3 bases; unmatched junction nucleotides: 6. DNA for the CDR3: TGTGCCAGTAGGTCACAGGGGGCTGACTACGAGCAGTACTTC. It specifies CASRSQGADYEQYF.

This clone was detected once. CDR3 residues: CASSGYLANTGELFF. Here the CDR3 DNA reads TGTGCCAGCAGCGGTTACCTCGCGAACACCGGGGAGCTGTTTTTT. The chain combines TRBV9 with TRBJ2-2, with no clear D. Germline V gene sequence: CDR1 SGDLS, CDR2 YYNGEE. CDR3 length: 15 residues. Trimming pared 3 bases from V and 0 bases from J, leaving 9 bases between. Full variable domain (missing parts from reference TRBV9 and TRBJ2-2): DSGVTQTPKHLITATGQRVTLRCSPRSGDLSVYWYQQSLDQGLQFLIQYYNGEERAKGNILERFSAQQFPDLHSELNLSSLELGDSALYFCASSGYLANTGELFFGEGSRLTVL.

The rearrangement uses TRBV7-9 and TRBJ2-7; 7 bases fit TRBD2. The V segment lost 3 bases and the J segment 3 bases; nucleotides outside the gene matches: 5. Germline-derived CDR1 and CDR2 are SEHNR and FQNEAQ (reference sequence). The CDR3 totals 14 residues. The CDR3 reads CASSLAGVHYEQYF. For the CDR3, the DNA is TGTGCCAGCAGCTTGGCGGGAGTTCACTACGAGCAGTACTTC.

The V gene is TRBV7-9, the J gene TRBJ1-3, with D perhaps matching TRBD1 (5 bases). Germline assignment: CDR1 SEHNR and CDR2 FQNEAQ (reference sequence). V lost 4 bases, J lost 0 bases, and 13 bases lay in between. CDR3 length: 16 amino acids. The CDR3 spells CASSWGEIHSGNTIYF. Here the CDR3 DNA reads TGTGCCAGCAGCTGGGGGGAGATACACTCTGGAAACACCATATATTTT. The full variable domain, with the rest looked up from reference TRBV7-9 and TRBJ1-3, is DTGVSQNPRHKITKRGQNVTFRCDPISEHNRLYWYRQTLGQGPEFLTYFQNEAQLEKSRLLSDRFSAERPKGSFSTLEIQRTEQGDSAMYLCASSWGEIHSGNTIYFGEGSWLTVV.

CDR3 loop: CASSQEVSVAGNTIYF. The CDR3 nucleotides read TGTGCCAGCAGCCAAGAAGTAAGCGTCGCTGGAAACACCATATATTTT. The gene calls are TRBV4-2 and TRBJ1-3; no clear D. CDR1 and CDR2 (germline): LGHNA, YNFKEQ. The V end was cut by 0 bases, the J end by 2 bases, with 11 bases between. The CDR3 loop spans 16 amino acids.

The chain uses TRBV5-1 and TRBJ2-3, with D unclear. V was trimmed by 1 base and J by 4 bases, leaving 10 bases between them. The length of the CDR3 is 14 residues. Germline V gives CDR1 SGHRS, CDR2 YFSETQ. In DNA, the CDR3 is TGCGCCAGCAGCTTGCGTCCACCCGCAGATACGCAGTATTTT. Residues: CASSLRPPADTQYF.

This chain uses TRBV27 with TRBJ2-1; D unclear. Trimming left V 3 bases short and J 6 bases short, with 9 bases between. CDR3 length equals 13 residues. Germline V gene data show CDR1 as MNHEY and CDR2 as SMNVEV (reference sequence). CDR3 protein: CASSFFKFNEQFF. DNA for the CDR3: TGTGCCAGCAGTTTTTTTAAGTTCAATGAGCAGTTCTTC.

The genes are TRBV6-6 and TRBJ2-2; TRBD1 is a possible D gene (6 bases). Germline values: CDR1 MNHNY, CDR2 SVGAGI (reference sequence). This CDR3 spans 14 amino acids. The V end was cut by 0 bases, the J end by 10 bases, with 12 bases between. As DNA, the CDR3 is TGTGCCAGCAGTTACTCGTTTGGGGGCGCGGAGCTGTTTTTT. Amino acids: CASSYSFGGAELFF.